This TCR beta chain was retrieved from a study of CD4+ T cells in melanoma. This table comes from immunoSEQ multiplex PCR, and its TCRdb copy is limited to in-frame clones, with some not included. The data hold some 9,500 clones, with roughly 63% observed a single time. Overall study findings and caveats: A reported correlation linked neoantigen-specific CD4+ T cells to CD8+, macrophage and B cell function.

The germline gives CDR1 MGHRA, CDR2 YSYEKL. Trimming cost V 1 base and J 7 bases; bases outside gene matches: 7. The CDR3 consists of 15 residues. This clone was seen just once. Its specificity is unknown. This chain links TRBV4-1 with TRBJ1-5; TRBD1 aligns across 7 bases. The origin of this receptor is a human donor with melanoma. The sequenced material came from cells from a culture (not recorded whether cultured in vitro). CDR3 sequence (DNA): TGCGCCAGCAGCCAAGCTGACAGGGCCCTCCAGCCCCAGCATTTT. Protein: CASSQADRALQPQHF.